The 27 T cell receptor beta chains below were found in one sample sequenced in a study of blood T cell repertoires in COVID-19. Generated by immunoSEQ multiplex PCR, the TCRdb table keeps only in-frame clones and is missing some. There are about 180,000 clones in the sample; approximately 85% occur only once, and 9.8% lies in the top ten. The sample taken for sequencing was peripheral blood. All receptors derive from a woman older than 75 with acute or convalescent COVID-19.

This rearrangement joins TRBV9 to TRBJ2-5, with 7 bases matching TRBD2. Germline CDR1 is SGDLS and CDR2 is YYNGEE. Trimming at V came to 3 bases and at J to 4 bases, leaving 15 bases not matched to a gene. The CDR3 totals 17 residues. CDR3 in amino acids: CASSATGGTRLTETQYF. The CDR3, as DNA: TGTGCCAGCAGCGCCACCGGGGGGACCCGTCTTACAGAGACCCAGTACTTC.

This chain links TRBV7-2 with TRBJ2-1; D gene uncertain. The CDR3 is 15 residues long. Germline CDR1 is SGHTA and CDR2 is FQGNSA. V lost 2 bases, J lost 9 bases, and 17 bases lay in between. Here the CDR3 DNA reads TGTGCCAGCAGCTTACGGCGCCTAGATATGAGTGAGCAGTTCTTC. Its protein is CASSLRRLDMSEQFF.

This clone has a handful of counts. The chain links TRBV12-5 to TRBJ1-3; the D gene is possibly TRBD1 (5 bases). V shed 9 bases and J shed 2 bases, with 11 bases lying between them. Per germline, CDR1 LGHNT and CDR2 FRNRAP. The CDR3 runs to 13 residues. CDR3 protein: CASRAGTGNTIYF. The DNA for the CDR3 is TGTGCTAGCAGGGCAGGGACTGGAAACACCATATATTTT.

Of note for this clone: This CDR3 is also generated by other DNA sequences in the sample. The chain joins TRBV5-1 to TRBJ1-5, with D possibly TRBD1 on 5 matching bases. Germline-derived CDR1 and CDR2 are SGHRS and YFSETQ. V lost 10 bases and J 2 bases, leaving 16 bases between the germline ends. This CDR3 comprises 14 residues. CDR3 coding DNA: TGCGCCCCCAGCTTGGGGGGGGGCAATCAGCCCCAGCATTTT. It translates to CAPSLGGGNQPQHF.

This chain connects TRBV7-8 to TRBJ1-3; no clear D. Trimming left V 1 base short and J 0 bases short, with 10 bases between. The CDR3 totals 16 residues. Germline V gene lookup returns CDR1 SGHVS and CDR2 FQNEAQ. CDR3 in amino acids: CASSLVAAGSGNTIYF. The CDR3, as DNA: TGTGCCAGCAGCTTAGTGGCCGCGGGCTCTGGAAACACCATATATTTT.

The genes are TRBV20-1 and TRBJ1-1; D call uncertain. The CDR3 consists of 12 residues. V was shortened by 3 bases and J by 7 bases, with 12 bases between the two germline ends. Germline V lookup: CDR1 DFQATT, CDR2 SNEGSKA (reference sequence). The CDR3 DNA follows: TGCAGTGCTAGTATCACCGAGGGTGAAGCTTTCTTT. It specifies CSASITEGEAFF.

Written as DNA, the CDR3 is TGTGCCAGCAGCTTAGGACAAGCCACCGGGGAGCTGTTTTTT. Its translation is CASSLGQATGELFF. The rearrangement joins TRBV7-3 to TRBJ2-2; D is perhaps TRBD1 (5 bases). Germline CDR1 and CDR2: SGHTA and FQGTGA. V dropped 2 bases and J dropped 4 bases, with 8 bases sitting between them. The CDR3 contains 14 residues. Filled out from reference TRBV7-3 and TRBJ2-2, the complete variable domain reads GAGVSQTPSNKVTEKGKYVELRCDPISGHTALYWYRQSLGQGPEFLIYFQGTGAADDSGLPNDRFFAVRPEGSVSTLKIQRTERGDSAVYLCASSLGQATGELFFGEGSRLTVL.

The chain joins TRBV5-5 to TRBJ1-3, with a weak D call TRBD1 (6 bases). The length of the CDR3 is 17 residues. V gave up 4 bases and J gave up 1 base, with 18 bases separating them. CDR1 and CDR2 from the germline V gene are SGHKS and YYEKEE (reference sequence). As DNA, the CDR3 is TGTGCCAGCAGCCTCTGGTCCGGGAGGGGGTCTGGAAACACCATATATTTT. It translates to CASSLWSGRGSGNTIYF.

As concerns this clone: Other DNA variants within this sample encode the same CDR3. This chain connects TRBV9 to TRBJ2-7; 11 nucleotides agree with TRBD2. After removal of 0 bases from V and 1 base from J, the junction contained 0 bases not matched to a gene. Germline CDR1 is SGDLS and CDR2 is YYNGEE. This CDR3 contains 15 residues. The CDR3 bases are TGTGCCAGCAGCGTAGGGACTAGCGGGTCCTACGAGCAGTACTTC. Translated, it gives CASSVGTSGSYEQYF.

This clone has a single count. The genes are TRBV10-3 and TRBJ2-7; 10 positions agree with TRBD2. Germline V gene sequence: CDR1 ENHRY, CDR2 SYGVKD. The V and J ends lost 0 bases and 3 bases, in that order; junction bases with no gene match: 2. This CDR3 is 15 amino acids long. The CDR3: CAISESSSGGYEQYF. Here the CDR3 DNA reads TGTGCCATCAGTGAGTCGTCTAGCGGGGGCTACGAGCAGTACTTC.

The chain is built from TRBV7-3 and TRBJ2-7; 8 positions match TRBD2. The CDR3 covers 14 residues. From germline, CDR1 is SGHTA and CDR2 FQGTGA. The ends lost 2 bases at V and 2 bases at J; junction bases unmatched: 2. CDR3 region: CASSLGSGTYEQYF. CDR3 nucleotide sequence: TGTGCCAGCAGCTTAGGTAGCGGGACCTACGAGCAGTACTTC.

This rearrangement joins TRBV27 to TRBJ1-5; D unclear. Germline assignment: CDR1 MNHEY and CDR2 SMNVEV (reference sequence). Deletions cut 4 bases from V and 4 bases from J, with 11 bases between. This CDR3 contains 14 residues. CDR3 protein: CASSSGFLNQPQHF. The CDR3, as DNA: TGTGCCAGCAGTTCTGGCTTCTTAAATCAGCCCCAGCATTTT.

The sample holds one count of this clone. The genes are TRBV19 and TRBJ1-2; the match to TRBD1 covers 12 bases. This CDR3 is built from 17 residues. CDR1 is LNHDA, CDR2 SQIVND, per germline (reference sequence). V was clipped by 6 bases and J by 6 bases; unmatched bases: 14. CDR3 amino acids: CASRTLGQGASFDGYTF. The CDR3 DNA is TGTGCCAGTAGGACCTTGGGACAGGGGGCCTCTTTCGATGGCTACACCTTC.

This clone was seen only a few times. The V and J genes are TRBV7-8 and TRBJ1-2; 7 bases line up with TRBD1. The germline V gene has CDR1 SGHVS and CDR2 FQNEAQ. Losses at the gene ends were 2 bases for V and 3 bases for J; bases not matched to a gene: 6. This CDR3 region has 15 residues. CDR3 residues: CASSLTGQSYYGYTF. The DNA of the CDR3 is TGTGCCAGCAGCTTAACGGGACAGAGTTACTATGGCTACACCTTC. Full variable domain (rest looked up from reference TRBV7-8 and TRBJ1-2): GAGVSQSPRYKVAKRGQDVALRCDPISGHVSLFWYQQALGQGPEFLTYFQNEAQLDKSGLPSDRFFAERPEGSVSTLKIQRTQQEDSAVYLCASSLTGQSYYGYTFGSGTRLTVV.

The chain employs TRBV13 and TRBJ2-7, with D perhaps matching TRBD2 (5 bases). Per the germline V gene, CDR1 is PRHDT and CDR2 is FYEKMQ (reference sequence). This CDR3 has 13 residues. The V end lost 4 bases, the J end lost 5 bases, and 12 bases lay between the germline ends. CDR3 residues: CASSSTGSHEQYF. The CDR3 DNA reads TGTGCCAGCAGCTCGACGGGGAGCCACGAGCAGTACTTC.

This clone has only a few counts. The genes are TRBV30 and TRBJ1-5; TRBD1 agrees at 9 bases. Germline V gene lookup returns CDR1 GTSNPN and CDR2 SVGIG (reference sequence). This CDR3 is built from 13 residues. Trimming took 7 bases from V and 4 from J; bases not matched to a gene: 5. The CDR3 DNA is TGTGCCTTTTCCGGGACAGGGAATCAGCCCCAGCATTTT. Its translation is CAFSGTGNQPQHF.

V gene TRBV21-1 combines with J gene TRBJ1-1; the D call of TRBD1 is as the table states it, not checked on the DNA. TRBV21-1 is a pseudogene locus. The CDR3 length is 12 residues. The chain's CDR3 is CASSQGVPEAFF. The DNA of the CDR3 is TGTGCCAGCTCACAAGGGGTACCTGAAGCTTTCTTT.

This clone was observed once. The rearrangement joins TRBV7-9 to TRBJ1-1; possible D gene TRBD1, 6 bases. The CDR3 is 15 residues long. V lost 3 bases and J lost 8, with 19 bases in between. The germline V gene has CDR1 SEHNR and CDR2 FQNEAQ (reference sequence). CDR3 sequence (DNA): TGTGCCAGCAGCTTGGTGTTTGGGGGCTTTAAGGAAGCTTTCTTT. Translation: CASSLVFGGFKEAFF.

The V gene is TRBV29-1, the J gene TRBJ1-1; 8 nucleotides line up with TRBD1. This CDR3 spans 14 amino acids. Unmatched junction bases numbered 6, after V lost 2 bases and J lost 4 bases. Looked up from germline, CDR1 is SQVTM and CDR2 is ANQGSEA. In DNA, the CDR3 is TGCAGCGTTGAACTGGCACAGGGGGTCACTGAAGCTTTCTTT. Protein: CSVELAQGVTEAFF. Supplemented by reference TRBV29-1 and TRBJ1-1, the full variable domain reads SAVISQKPSRDICQRGTSLTIQCQVDSQVTMMFWYRQQPGQSLTLIATANQGSEATYESGFVIDKFPISRPNLTFSTLTVSNMSPEDSSIYLCSVELAQGVTEAFFGQGTRLTVV.

This clone was observed a handful of times. The sample contains more than one DNA sequence encoding this CDR3. V usage is TRBV19 and J usage is TRBJ1-1; TRBD1 might be the D (5 bases). Trimming removed 0 bases from V and 3 bases from J, with 8 bases in between. The CDR3 covers 14 residues. The germline CDR1 and CDR2 sequences are LNHDA and SQIVND (reference sequence). CDR3 loop: CASSIDRGDTEAFF. The DNA for the CDR3 is TGTGCCAGTAGTATAGATCGGGGGGACACTGAAGCTTTCTTT. Full variable domain (missing parts from reference TRBV19 and TRBJ1-1): DGGITQSPKYLFRKEGQNVTLSCEQNLNHDAMYWYRQDPGQGLRLIYYSQIVNDFQKGDIAEGYSVSREKKESFPLTVTSAQKNPTAFYLCASSIDRGDTEAFFGQGTRLTVV.

The gene calls are TRBV3-1 (or the pseudogene TRBV3-2) and TRBJ1-1; 9 bases align to TRBD1. Germline CDR1 is LGHDT and CDR2 is YNNKEL (reference sequence). The CDR3 covers 15 residues. Losses at the gene ends were 4 bases for V and 6 bases for J; bases not matched to a gene: 9. CDR3 in DNA: TGTGCCAGCAGCCGGGACAGGGAGATTAGGGCTGAAGCTTTCTTT. Encoded protein: CASSRDREIRAEAFF.

V gene TRBV7-9 combines with J gene TRBJ2-5, with D unclear. Germline lookup yields CDR1 SEHNR and CDR2 FQNEAQ (reference sequence). The CDR3 consists of 12 residues. Between the trimmed V and J ends, which lost 5 bases and 3 bases, there was a span of 7 bases. The chain's CDR3 is CASSPHKETQYF. The DNA of the CDR3 is TGTGCCAGCAGCCCCCACAAAGAGACCCAGTACTTC.

The V gene is TRBV5-1, the J gene TRBJ1-4; unclear D gene. The germline gives CDR1 SGHRS, CDR2 YFSETQ. The CDR3 is 16 amino acids. Trimming took off 3 bases at V and 0 bases at J, with 12 bases between the two ends. In DNA form, the CDR3 reads TGCGCCAGCAGCTCCCAGGTCGGGGCAACTAATGAAAAACTGTTTTTT. Encoded protein: CASSSQVGATNEKLFF.

The J gene is TRBJ2-3, the V gene TRBV10-3; TRBD2 matches 8 bases. The CDR3 length is 17 residues. In germline, CDR1 is ENHRY, CDR2 SYGVKD. Trimming at V came to 6 bases and at J to 4 bases, leaving 15 bases not matched to a gene. In nucleotides, the CDR3 is TGTGCCATCAGCGGAGAAGCCGGGGGGGCCGGGCCAGATACGCAGTATTTT. It specifies CAISGEAGGAGPDTQYF.

This chain connects TRBV11-3 to TRBJ2-5; possibly TRBD1 for D (6 bases). Germline-derived CDR1 and CDR2 are SGHNT and YENEEA. V was shortened by 0 bases and J by 5 bases, with 13 bases between the two germline ends. CDR3 length equals 15 residues. The CDR3 nucleotides read TGTGCCAGCAGCTTAGATTGGGGGCTGGAGGAGACCCAGTACTTC. Its translation is CASSLDWGLEETQYF.

The gene calls are TRBV27 and TRBJ1-2; 7 nucleotides line up with TRBD1. In germline, CDR1 is MNHEY, CDR2 SMNVEV (reference sequence). The CDR3 covers 13 residues. V lost 6 bases and J lost 5; bases outside the gene matches: 6. The CDR3 sequence is CASRLTGSYGYTF. The CDR3 DNA sequence: TGTGCCAGCAGGCTGACAGGGAGTTATGGCTACACCTTC.

The table lists this clone with a count of one. The chain links TRBV6-1 to TRBJ1-2, with TRBD1 identical over 7 bases. The germline V gene encodes CDR1 MNHNS and CDR2 SASEGT. The CDR3 totals 11 residues. V gave up 3 bases and J gave up 10 bases; unmatched junction bases: 2. For the CDR3, the DNA is TGTGCCAGCAGTGAGGACAGGTACTACACCTTC. It is translated as CASSEDRYYTF.